This T cell receptor beta chain emerged from a study of cytomegalovirus exposure and HLA in healthy donors. The CDR3 is 13 residues long. V shed 1 base and J shed 4 bases, with 5 bases lying between them. Germline V lookup: CDR1 MGHRA, CDR2 YSYEKL. This PCR relied on a set of 60 Vbeta primers and 13 Jbeta primers. Original processing methods: About 10 million shared chains were among about 80 million unique TCR beta chains counted in a later analysis. Produced via immunoSEQ multiplex PCR; TCRdb's table is partial and in-frame only. The V and J calls and clone size are taken from that table; D and trimming were inferred from the DNA. This sample has fewer than 250,000 clones; 70% to 75% occur once, and the top ten carry approximately 5%.

The clonotype was recovered from a man in his thirties or forties in good health and CMV-seropositive. The chain recombines TRBV4-1 with TRBJ1-3; no clear D. Sequencing was performed on PBMCs. The CDR3 loop is CASSQVEGNTIYF. CDR3 nucleotide sequence: TGCGCCAGCAGCCAAGTCGAGGGAAACACCATATATTTT.